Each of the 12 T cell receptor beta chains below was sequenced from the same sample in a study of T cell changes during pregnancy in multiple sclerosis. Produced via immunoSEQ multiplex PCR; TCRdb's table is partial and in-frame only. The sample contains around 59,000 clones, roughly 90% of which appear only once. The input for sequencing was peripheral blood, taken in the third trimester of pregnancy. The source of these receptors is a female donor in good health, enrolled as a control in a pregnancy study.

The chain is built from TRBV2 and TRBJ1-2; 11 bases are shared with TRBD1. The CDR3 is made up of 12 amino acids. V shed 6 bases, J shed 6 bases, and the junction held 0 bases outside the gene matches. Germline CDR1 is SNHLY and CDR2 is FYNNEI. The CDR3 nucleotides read TGTGCCAGCAGGGGACAGGGGGATGGCTACACCTTC. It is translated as CASRGQGDGYTF.

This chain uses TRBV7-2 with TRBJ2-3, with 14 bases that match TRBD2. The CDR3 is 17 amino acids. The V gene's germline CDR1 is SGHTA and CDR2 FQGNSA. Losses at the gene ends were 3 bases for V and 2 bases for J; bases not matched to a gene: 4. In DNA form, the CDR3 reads TGTGCCAGCAGCTTCGGGACTAGCGGGAGATACACAGATACGCAGTATTTT. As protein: CASSFGTSGRYTDTQYF. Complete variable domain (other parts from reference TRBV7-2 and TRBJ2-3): GAGVSQSPSNKVTEKGKDVELRCDPISGHTALYWYRQSLGQGLEFLIYFQGNSAPDKSGLPSDRFSAERTGGSVSTLTIQRTQQEDSAVYLCASSFGTSGRYTDTQYFGPGTRLTVL.

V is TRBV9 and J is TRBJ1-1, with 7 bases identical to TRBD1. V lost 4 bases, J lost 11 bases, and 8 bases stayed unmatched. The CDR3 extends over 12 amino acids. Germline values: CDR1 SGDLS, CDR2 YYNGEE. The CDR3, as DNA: TGTGCCAGCAGCAAGCGGACAGGTCCGGCTTTCTTT. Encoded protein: CASSKRTGPAFF.

The CDR3 DNA follows: TGTGCCAGCAGGGCAGGAGGTGGAAACACCATATATTTT. Translated, it gives CASRAGGGNTIYF. This chain links TRBV6-1 with TRBJ1-3, with D unresolved. V dropped 6 bases and J dropped 3 bases, with 9 bases sitting between them. The CDR3 extends over 13 amino acids. Germline V lookup: CDR1 MNHNS, CDR2 SASEGT.

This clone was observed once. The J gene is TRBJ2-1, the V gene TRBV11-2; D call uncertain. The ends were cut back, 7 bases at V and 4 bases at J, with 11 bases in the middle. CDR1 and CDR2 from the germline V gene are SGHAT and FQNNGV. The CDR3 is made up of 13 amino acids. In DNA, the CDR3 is TGTGCCAGCACCTCCCAGGCGTACAATGAGCAGTTCTTC. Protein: CASTSQAYNEQFF.

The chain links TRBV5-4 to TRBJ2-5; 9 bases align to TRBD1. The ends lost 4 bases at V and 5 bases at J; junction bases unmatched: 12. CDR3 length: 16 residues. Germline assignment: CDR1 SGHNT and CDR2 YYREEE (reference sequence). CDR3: CASSVPPGQGGETQYF. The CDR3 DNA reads TGTGCCAGCAGCGTGCCCCCGGGACAGGGTGGGGAGACCCAGTACTTC.

Written as DNA, the CDR3 is TGTGCCAGTAGTATAACCGGGACAGCGGGTCAGCCCCAGCATTTT. It encodes CASSITGTAGQPQHF. The chain employs TRBV19 and TRBJ1-5; 7 nucleotides match TRBD1. V lost 2 bases, J lost 6 bases, and 7 bases stayed unmatched. Germline lookup yields CDR1 LNHDA and CDR2 SQIVND (reference sequence). The CDR3 runs to 15 residues. Full variable domain (remainder filled in from reference TRBV19 and TRBJ1-5): DGGITQSPKYLFRKEGQNVTLSCEQNLNHDAMYWYRQDPGQGLRLIYYSQIVNDFQKGDIAEGYSVSREKKESFPLTVTSAQKNPTAFYLCASSITGTAGQPQHFGDGTRLSIL.

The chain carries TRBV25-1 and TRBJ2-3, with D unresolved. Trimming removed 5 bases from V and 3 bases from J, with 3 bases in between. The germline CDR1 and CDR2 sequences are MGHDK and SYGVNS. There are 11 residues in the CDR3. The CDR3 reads CASSLTDTQYF. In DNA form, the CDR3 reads TGTGCCAGCAGTCTAACAGATACGCAGTATTTT.

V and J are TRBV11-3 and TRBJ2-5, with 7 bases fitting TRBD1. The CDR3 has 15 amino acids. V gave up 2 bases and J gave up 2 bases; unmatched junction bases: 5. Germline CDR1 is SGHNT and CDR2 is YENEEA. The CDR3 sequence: CASSLQGTAQETQYF. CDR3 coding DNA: TGTGCCAGCAGCTTACAGGGGACAGCACAAGAGACCCAGTACTTC.

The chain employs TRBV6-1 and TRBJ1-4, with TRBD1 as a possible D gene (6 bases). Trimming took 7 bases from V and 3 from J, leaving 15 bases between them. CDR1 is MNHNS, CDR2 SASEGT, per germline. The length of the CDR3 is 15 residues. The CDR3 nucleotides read TGTGCCAGCACTACATCCAGGGGATCTAATGAAAAACTGTTTTTT. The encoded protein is CASTTSRGSNEKLFF.

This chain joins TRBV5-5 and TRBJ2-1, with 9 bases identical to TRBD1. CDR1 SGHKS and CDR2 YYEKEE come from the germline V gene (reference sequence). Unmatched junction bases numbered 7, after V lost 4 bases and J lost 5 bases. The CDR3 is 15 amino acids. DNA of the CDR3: TGTGCCAGCAGCACCGACAGGGGGTTCCACAATGAGCAGTTCTTC. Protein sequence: CASSTDRGFHNEQFF. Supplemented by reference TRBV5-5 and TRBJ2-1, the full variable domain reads DAGVTQSPTHLIKTRGQQVTLRCSPISGHKSVSWYQQVLGQGPQFIFQYYEKEERGRGNFPDRFSARQFPNYSSELNVNALLLGDSALYLCASSTDRGFHNEQFFGPGTRLTVL.

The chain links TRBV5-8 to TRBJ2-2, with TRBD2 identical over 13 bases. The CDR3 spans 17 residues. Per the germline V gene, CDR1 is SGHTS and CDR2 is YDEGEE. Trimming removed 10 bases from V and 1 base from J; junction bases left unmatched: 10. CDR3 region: CAQLGLAGIRNTGELFF. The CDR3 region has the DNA TGTGCCCAGCTGGGACTAGCGGGGATTCGGAACACCGGGGAGCTGTTTTTT.